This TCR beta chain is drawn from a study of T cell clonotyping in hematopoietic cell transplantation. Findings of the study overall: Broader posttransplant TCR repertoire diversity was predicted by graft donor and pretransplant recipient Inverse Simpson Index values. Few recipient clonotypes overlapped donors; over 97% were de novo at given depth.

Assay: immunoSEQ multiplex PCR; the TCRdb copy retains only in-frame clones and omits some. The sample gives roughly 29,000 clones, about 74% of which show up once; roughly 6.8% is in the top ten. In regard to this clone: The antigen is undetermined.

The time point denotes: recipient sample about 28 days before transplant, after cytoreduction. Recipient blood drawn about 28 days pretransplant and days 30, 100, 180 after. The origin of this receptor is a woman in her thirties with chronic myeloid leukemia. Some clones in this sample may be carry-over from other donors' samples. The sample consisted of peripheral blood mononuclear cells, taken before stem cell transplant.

This CDR3 reads CASSFSGELFF. The CDR3 DNA follows: TGTGCCAGCAGTTTTAGCGGGGAGCTGTTTTTT. The rearrangement joins TRBV27 to TRBJ2-2, with D uncertain. From germline, CDR1 is MNHEY and CDR2 SMNVEV (reference sequence). Trimming removed 3 bases from V and 7 bases from J, with 3 bases in between. This CDR3 region has 11 residues.